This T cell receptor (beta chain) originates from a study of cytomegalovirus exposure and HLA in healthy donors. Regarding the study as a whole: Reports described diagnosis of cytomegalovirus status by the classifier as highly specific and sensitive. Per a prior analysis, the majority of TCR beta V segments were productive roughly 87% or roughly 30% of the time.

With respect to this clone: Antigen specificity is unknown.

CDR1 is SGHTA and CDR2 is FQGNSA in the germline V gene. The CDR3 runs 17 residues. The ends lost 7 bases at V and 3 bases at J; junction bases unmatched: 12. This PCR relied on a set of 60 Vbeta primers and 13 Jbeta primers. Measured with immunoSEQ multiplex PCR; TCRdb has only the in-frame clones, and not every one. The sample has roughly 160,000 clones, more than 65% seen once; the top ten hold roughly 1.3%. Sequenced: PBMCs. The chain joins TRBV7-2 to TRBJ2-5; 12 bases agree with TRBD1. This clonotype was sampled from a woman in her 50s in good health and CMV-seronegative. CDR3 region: CASTGQGAVITKETQYF. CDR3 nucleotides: TGTGCCAGCACGGGACAGGGGGCCGTCATCACTAAAGAGACCCAGTACTTC. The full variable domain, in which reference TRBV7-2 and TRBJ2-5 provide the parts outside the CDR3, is GAGVSQSPSNKVTEKGKDVELRCDPISGHTALYWYRQSLGQGLEFLIYFQGNSAPDKSGLPSDRFSAERTGGSVSTLTIQRTQQEDSAVYLCASTGQGAVITKETQYFGPGTRLLVL.